The clone carrying this TCR beta chain was detected many times. Its target is unknown. Germline CDR1 SEHNR, CDR2 FQNEAQ (reference sequence). V was trimmed by 5 bases and J by 4 bases, leaving 21 bases between them. The CDR3 covers 17 residues. These data are taken from a study of T-cell memory formation after mild COVID-19. Study information: TCR clustering was largely donor specific. Findings and limits, study-wide: Later expanders leaned CD4+, whereas day 15 to 85 contracting clones were balanced CD4/CD8. Contracting CD4+ clones lay largely in CM and EM, with CD8+ ones residing in EMRA. SARS-CoV-2 specificity was not confirmed for second-wave clones peaking on day 37.

From the 5' RACE reads, TCRdb called clonotypes with MiXCR, one entry per CDR3 protein. The sample contains about 280,000 distinct CDR3 sequences, roughly 8.2% of which appear only once. Sequencing was carried out using PBMCs or a T cell subset sorted from them (not recorded which). This receptor was taken from a man between 18 and 35 years old who had mild COVID-19 (a few samples of this study predate the infection). Cell type and time point are not known. J is TRBJ2-1 and V is TRBV7-9; D possibly uses TRBD1 or TRBD2 (5 bases each). The CDR3 DNA sequence: TGTGCCAGCAGCCCATCCTTTCTCGGGGCGAAATACAATGAGCAGTTCTTC. Residues: CASSPSFLGAKYNEQFF.